Below are 12 T cell receptor beta chains sequenced from a single sample in a study of low-dose radiotherapy and immunotherapy resistance in tumors. Primers targeting TRAV and TRBV primed first-strand cDNA, covering alpha and beta chains. TCRs were amplified for approximately 21 PCR cycles with a constant-region primer and V-primer adapter. TCRdb called the reads again in MiXCR, with one record for every CDR3 protein. The sample records 16,000 or so distinct CDR3 sequences, around 67% being singletons. These receptors were collected from a human donor with advanced metastatic prostate, ovarian, gallbladder or colorectal cancer (not recorded which). This table probably holds off-target reads from a library built for another chain.

V gene TRBV28 combines with J gene TRBJ2-2; 7 bases are a match to TRBD2. V lost 7 bases to trimming and J lost 0 bases; unmatched junction nucleotides: 5. The CDR3 covers 15 residues. CDR1 and CDR2 from the germline V gene are MDHEN and SYDVKM. The CDR3 DNA is TGTGCCAGCAAGGTCAGCGGGGCGAACACCGGGGAGCTGTTTTTT. Protein: CASKVSGANTGELFF.

Only one count was recorded for this clonotype. The chain combines TRBV5-6 with TRBJ1-5; D remains ambiguous. The CDR3 length is 11 residues. Germline V gene sequence: CDR1 SGHDT, CDR2 YYEEEE. V dropped 7 bases and J dropped 4 bases, with 6 bases sitting between them. In nucleotides, the CDR3 is TGTGCCAGCGGCCTTAATCAGCCCCAGCATTTT. Translated: CASGLNQPQHF.

The CDR3 DNA is TGTGCCAGCTCACAGGACAGGGTCGCCGGAAACACCATATATTTT. This translates into CASSQDRVAGNTIYF. This sequence joins TRBV18 and TRBJ1-3, with 8 bases matching TRBD1. Germline CDR1 KGHSH, CDR2 LQKENI. The CDR3 sequence is 15 residues long. V gave up 4 bases and J gave up 4 bases; unmatched junction bases: 6. The whole variable domain, filled in from reference TRBV18 and TRBJ1-3, reads NAGVMQNPRHLVRRRGQEARLRCSPMKGHSHVYWYRQLPEEGLKFMVYLQKENIIDESGMPKERFSAEFPKEGPSILRIQQVVRGDSAAYFCASSQDRVAGNTIYFGEGSWLTVV.

The V gene is TRBV6-2 or TRBV6-3, the J gene TRBJ2-7; D is unclear. The V gene's germline CDR1 is MNHEY and CDR2 SVGEGT. Trimming removed 4 bases from V and 3 bases from J, with 10 bases in between. The CDR3 spans 13 residues. CDR3 sequence: CASSSDFLYEQYF. The CDR3 region has the DNA TGTGCCAGCAGTTCCGACTTCCTCTACGAGCAGTACTTC.

Worth noting for this clonotype: An end of the junction does not agree with germline; a read error may underlie this. The chain is built from TRBV5-3 and TRBJ2-3; D may be TRBD1 or TRBD2 (5 bases each). TRBV5-3 is filed as an ORF, its function uncertain. This CDR3 comprises 15 residues. Here the CDR3 reads CASSSPSGTGTAQYF. The CDR3 DNA reads TGTGCCAGCAGCTCCCCGTCCGGGACGGGTACCGCGCAGTATTTT.

The CDR3 sequence: CASSLGERGAHYNEQFF. The CDR3 region has the DNA TGTGCCAGCAGCTTGGGTGAGAGGGGGGCACACTACAATGAGCAGTTCTTC. The chain recombines TRBV5-8 with TRBJ2-1; D possibly uses TRBD1 or TRBD2 (6 bases each). The V and J ends lost 0 bases and 3 bases respectively, with 16 bases between them. The CDR3 is made up of 17 amino acids. Germline assignment: CDR1 SGHTS and CDR2 YDEGEE.

This sequence joins TRBV10-3 and TRBJ1-1; possible D gene TRBD1, 5 bases. Trimming took 4 bases from V and 5 from J, leaving 11 bases between them. CDR1 is ENHRY, CDR2 SYGVKD, per germline. This CDR3 comprises 13 residues. CDR3: CAISVQGGTEAFF. For the CDR3, the DNA is TGTGCCATCAGTGTTCAGGGTGGGACTGAAGCTTTCTTT.

This chain connects TRBV4-3 to TRBJ2-1; TRBD2 matches 11 bases. The length of the CDR3 is 16 residues. The V segment lost 0 bases and the J segment 6 bases; nucleotides outside the gene matches: 4. The germline V gene encodes CDR1 LGHNA and CDR2 YSLEER. CDR3 in DNA: TGCGCCAGCAGCCAAGACGGGACTAGCGGTTTCAATGAGCAGTTCTTC. This gives the protein CASSQDGTSGFNEQFF.

This sequence joins TRBV5-1 and TRBJ1-1; perhaps TRBD1 as D (5 bases). V was pared by 7 bases and J by 9 bases, with 13 bases between. Germline values: CDR1 SGHRS, CDR2 YFSETQ. The CDR3 runs to 11 residues. The CDR3 nucleotides read TGCGCCAGCGGGGGGGATCGTCAAGCTTTCTTT. It specifies CASGGDRQAFF.

This clonotype turned up a few times. This rearrangement joins TRBV28 to TRBJ2-7, with TRBD2 identical over 7 bases. CDR3 length: 12 residues. The germline V gene has CDR1 MDHEN and CDR2 SYDVKM. Trimming took 9 bases from V and 4 from J; bases not matched to a gene: 6. CDR3 coding DNA: TGTGCCAGTACTGCCGGGGGGTACGAGCAGTACTTC. Protein product: CASTAGGYEQYF.

This clonotype was counted a few times. The V call is TRBV5-6, the J call TRBJ2-3; the match to TRBD2 covers 7 bases. Germline V gene sequence: CDR1 SGHDT, CDR2 YYEEEE. The junction had 8 bases not matched to a gene; V was cut back by 2 bases and J by 2 bases. The CDR3 extends over 16 amino acids. In DNA form, the CDR3 reads TGTGCCAGCAGCTTCAGACCAGCGGGAAACACAGATACGCAGTATTTT. It encodes CASSFRPAGNTDTQYF.

The gene calls are TRBV6-1 and TRBJ2-7, with TRBD1 matching over 7 bases. CDR3 length equals 13 residues. The germline gives CDR1 MNHNS, CDR2 SASEGT. Trimming at V came to 7 bases and at J to 2 bases, leaving 5 bases not matched to a gene. The CDR3, as DNA: TGTGCCAGCACCCGGGACAGACCCTACGAGCAGTACTTC. This translates into CASTRDRPYEQYF.